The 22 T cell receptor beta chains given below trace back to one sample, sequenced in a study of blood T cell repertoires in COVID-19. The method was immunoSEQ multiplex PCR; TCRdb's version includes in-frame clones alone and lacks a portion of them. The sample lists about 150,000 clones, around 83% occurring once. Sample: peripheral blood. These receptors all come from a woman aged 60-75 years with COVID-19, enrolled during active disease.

In DNA, the CDR3 is TGTGCCAGCAGCTTACAGGGTCCCACAGATACGCAGTATTTT. Encoded protein: CASSLQGPTDTQYF. This chain joins TRBV7-9 and TRBJ2-3; TRBD1 is a possible D gene (5 bases). V was clipped by 2 bases and J by 2 bases, with 8 bases between them. In germline, CDR1 is SEHNR, CDR2 FQNEAQ (reference sequence). The CDR3 length is 14 residues.

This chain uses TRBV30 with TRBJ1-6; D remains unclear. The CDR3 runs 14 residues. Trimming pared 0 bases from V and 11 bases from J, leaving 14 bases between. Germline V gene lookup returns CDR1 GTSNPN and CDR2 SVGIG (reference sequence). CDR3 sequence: CAWSVVSGLPPLHF. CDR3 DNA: TGTGCCTGGAGTGTAGTCAGCGGGCTACCACCCCTCCACTTT. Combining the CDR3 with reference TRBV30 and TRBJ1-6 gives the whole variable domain SQTIHQWPATLVQPVGSPLSLECTVEGTSNPNLYWYRQAAGRGLQLLFYSVGIGQISSEVPQNLSASRPQDRQFILSSKKLLLSDSGFYLCAWSVVSGLPPLHFGNGTRLTVT.

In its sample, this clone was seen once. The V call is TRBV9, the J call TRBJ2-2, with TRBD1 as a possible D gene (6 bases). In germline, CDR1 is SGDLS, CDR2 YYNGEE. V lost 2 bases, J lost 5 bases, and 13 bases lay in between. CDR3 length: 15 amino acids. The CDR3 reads CASSVGQGRTGELFF. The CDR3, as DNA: TGTGCCAGCAGCGTTGGCCAGGGGCGAACCGGGGAGCTGTTTTTT.

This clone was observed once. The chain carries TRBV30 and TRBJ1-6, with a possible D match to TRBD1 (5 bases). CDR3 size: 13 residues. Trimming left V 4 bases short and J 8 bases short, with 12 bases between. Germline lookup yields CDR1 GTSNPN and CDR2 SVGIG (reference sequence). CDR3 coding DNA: TGTGCCTGGACCCCAGGGTGGGATTCACCCCTCCACTTT. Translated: CAWTPGWDSPLHF.

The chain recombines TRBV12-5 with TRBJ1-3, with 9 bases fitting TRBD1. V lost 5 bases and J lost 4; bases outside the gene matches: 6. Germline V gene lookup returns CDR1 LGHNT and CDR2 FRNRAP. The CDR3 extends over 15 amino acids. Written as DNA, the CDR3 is TGTGCTAGTGGTACCTCGACAGGGGGAGGAAACACCATATATTTT. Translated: CASGTSTGGGNTIYF.

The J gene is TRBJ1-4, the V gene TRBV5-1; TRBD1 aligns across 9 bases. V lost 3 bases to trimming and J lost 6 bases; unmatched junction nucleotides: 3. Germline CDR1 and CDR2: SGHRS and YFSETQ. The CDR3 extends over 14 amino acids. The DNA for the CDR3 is TGCGCCAGCAGCTCCGGGACAGGGTATGAAAAACTGTTTTTT. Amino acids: CASSSGTGYEKLFF.

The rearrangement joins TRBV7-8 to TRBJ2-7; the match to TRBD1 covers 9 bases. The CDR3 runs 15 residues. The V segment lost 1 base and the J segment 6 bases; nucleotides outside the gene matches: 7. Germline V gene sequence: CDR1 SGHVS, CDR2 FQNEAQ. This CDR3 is CASSLGGTGILEQYF. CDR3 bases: TGTGCCAGCAGCTTAGGGGGGACAGGGATTCTCGAGCAGTACTTC.

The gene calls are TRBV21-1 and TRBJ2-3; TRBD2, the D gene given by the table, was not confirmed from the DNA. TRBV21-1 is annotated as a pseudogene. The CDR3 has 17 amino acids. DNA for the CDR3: TGTGCCAGCAGCAAAGGTCGCGAGGACGGCGGGACAGATACGCAGTATTTT. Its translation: CASSKGREDGGTDTQYF.

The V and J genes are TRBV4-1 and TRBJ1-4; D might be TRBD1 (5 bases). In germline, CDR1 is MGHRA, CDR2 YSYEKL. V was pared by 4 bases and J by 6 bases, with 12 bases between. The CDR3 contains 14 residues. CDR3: CASSLGARDEKLFF. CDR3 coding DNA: TGCGCCAGCAGCCTAGGGGCAAGGGATGAAAAACTGTTTTTT.

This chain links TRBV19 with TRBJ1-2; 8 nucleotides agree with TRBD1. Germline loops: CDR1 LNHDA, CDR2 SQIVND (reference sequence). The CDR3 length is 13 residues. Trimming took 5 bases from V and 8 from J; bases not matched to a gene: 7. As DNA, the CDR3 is TGTGCCAGTAGTCAGGACAGGGTGGTAGGCTACACCTTC. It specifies CASSQDRVVGYTF.

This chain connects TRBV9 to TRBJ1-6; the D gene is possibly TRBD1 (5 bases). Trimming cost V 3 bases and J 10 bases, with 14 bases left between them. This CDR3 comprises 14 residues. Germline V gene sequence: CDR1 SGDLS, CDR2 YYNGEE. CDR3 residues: CASSDRQGESPLHF. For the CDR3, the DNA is TGTGCCAGCAGCGACCGCCAGGGTGAGTCACCCCTCCACTTT.

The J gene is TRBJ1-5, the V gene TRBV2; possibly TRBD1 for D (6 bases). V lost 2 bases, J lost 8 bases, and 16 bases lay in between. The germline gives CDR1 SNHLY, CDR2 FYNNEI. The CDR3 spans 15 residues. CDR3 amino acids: CASSERRGGREPQHF. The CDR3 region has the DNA TGTGCCAGCAGTGAACGGAGAGGGGGGAGGGAGCCCCAGCATTTT.

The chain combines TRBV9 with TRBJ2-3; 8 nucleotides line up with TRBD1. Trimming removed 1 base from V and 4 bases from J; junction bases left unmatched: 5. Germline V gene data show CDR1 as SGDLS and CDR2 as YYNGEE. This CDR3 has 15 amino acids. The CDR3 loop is CASSVTTGAADTQYF. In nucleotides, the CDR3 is TGTGCCAGCAGCGTAACGACAGGGGCTGCAGATACGCAGTATTTT.

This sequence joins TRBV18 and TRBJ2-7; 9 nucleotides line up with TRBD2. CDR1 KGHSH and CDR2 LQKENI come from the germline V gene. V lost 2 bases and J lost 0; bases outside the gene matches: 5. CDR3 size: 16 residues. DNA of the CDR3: TGTGCCAGCTCACCATTGAGCGGGAGGAGCTCCTACGAGCAGTACTTC. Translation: CASSPLSGRSSYEQYF. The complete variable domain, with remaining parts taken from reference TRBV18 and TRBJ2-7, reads NAGVMQNPRHLVRRRGQEARLRCSPMKGHSHVYWYRQLPEEGLKFMVYLQKENIIDESGMPKERFSAEFPKEGPSILRIQQVVRGDSAAYFCASSPLSGRSSYEQYFGPGTRLTVT.

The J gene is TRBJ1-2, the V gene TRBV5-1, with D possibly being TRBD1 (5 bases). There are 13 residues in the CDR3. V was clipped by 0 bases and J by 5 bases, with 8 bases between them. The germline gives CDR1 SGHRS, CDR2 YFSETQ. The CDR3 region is CASSLDDSYGYTF. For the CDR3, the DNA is TGCGCCAGCAGCTTGGATGACAGTTATGGCTACACCTTC.

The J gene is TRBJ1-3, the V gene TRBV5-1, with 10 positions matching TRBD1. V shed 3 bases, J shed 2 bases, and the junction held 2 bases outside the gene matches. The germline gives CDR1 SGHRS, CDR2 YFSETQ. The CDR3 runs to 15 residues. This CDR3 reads CASSSGTGAGNTIYF. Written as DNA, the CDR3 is TGCGCCAGCAGCTCCGGGACAGGGGCTGGAAACACCATATATTTT.

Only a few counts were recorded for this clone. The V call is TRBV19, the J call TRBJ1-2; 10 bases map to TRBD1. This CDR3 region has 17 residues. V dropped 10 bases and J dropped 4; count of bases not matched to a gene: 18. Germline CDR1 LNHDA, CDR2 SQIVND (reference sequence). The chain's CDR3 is CATLETGGFVGSYGYTF. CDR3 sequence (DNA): TGTGCCACTCTCGAGACAGGGGGCTTTGTTGGTTCCTATGGCTACACCTTC.

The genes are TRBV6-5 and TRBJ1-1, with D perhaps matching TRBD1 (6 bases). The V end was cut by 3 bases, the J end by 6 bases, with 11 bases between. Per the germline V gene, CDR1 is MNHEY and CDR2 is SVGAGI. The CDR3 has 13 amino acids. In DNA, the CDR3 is TGTGCCAGCAGTTATCACAGGGTGGCTGAAGCTTTCTTT. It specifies CASSYHRVAEAFF.

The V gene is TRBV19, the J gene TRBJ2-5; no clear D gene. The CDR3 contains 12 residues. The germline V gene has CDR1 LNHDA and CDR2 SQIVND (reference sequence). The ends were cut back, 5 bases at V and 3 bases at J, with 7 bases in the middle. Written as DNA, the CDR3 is TGTGCCAGTAGTGGGCAGAAAGAGACCCAGTACTTC. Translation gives CASSGQKETQYF.

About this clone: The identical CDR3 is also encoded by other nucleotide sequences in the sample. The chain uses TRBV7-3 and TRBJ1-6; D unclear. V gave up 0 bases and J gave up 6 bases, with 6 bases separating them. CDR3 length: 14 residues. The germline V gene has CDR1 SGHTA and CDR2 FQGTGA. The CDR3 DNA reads TGTGCCAGCAGCTTAACCGGGGTTAATTCACCCCTCCACTTT. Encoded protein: CASSLTGVNSPLHF.

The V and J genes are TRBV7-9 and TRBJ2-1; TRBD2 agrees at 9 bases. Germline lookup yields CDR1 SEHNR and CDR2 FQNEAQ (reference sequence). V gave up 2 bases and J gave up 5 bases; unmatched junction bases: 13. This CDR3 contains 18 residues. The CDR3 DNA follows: TGTGCCAGCAGCTTAAATAGGTTTGGGCTAGCGGGAAACAATGAGCAGTTCTTC. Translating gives CASSLNRFGLAGNNEQFF.

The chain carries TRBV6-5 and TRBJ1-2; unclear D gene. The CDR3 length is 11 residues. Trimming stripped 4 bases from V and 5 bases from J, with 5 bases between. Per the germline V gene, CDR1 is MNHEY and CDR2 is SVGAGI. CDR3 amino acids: CASSSKYGYTF. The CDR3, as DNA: TGTGCCAGCAGTTCCAAATATGGCTACACCTTC.